The next 3 T cell receptor beta chains were all read from a single sample in a study of blood T cell repertoires in COVID-19. Here immunoSEQ multiplex PCR was the method, and the copy in TCRdb shows in-frame clones only, minus some. The table lists about 210,000 clones, more than 70% of them singletons. Sequencing input: PBMCs or T cells enriched from blood (not recorded which). The receptor source for this set is a man aged 35 to 55 with acute COVID-19.

The rearrangement joins TRBV21-1 to TRBJ1-1; TRBD1 reflects the table's D call only, with no check against the DNA. TRBV21-1 is labeled a pseudogene. The CDR3 contains 11 residues. CDR3 sequence (DNA): TGTGCCAGCAGCCAGGGGCCTGAAGCTTTCTTT. Protein product: CASSQGPEAFF.

The chain couples TRBV6-5 to TRBJ2-7; 10 nucleotides align to TRBD1. Per the germline V gene, CDR1 is MNHEY and CDR2 is SVGAGI. There are 15 residues in the CDR3. V dropped 8 bases and J dropped 4; count of bases not matched to a gene: 11. The CDR3 is CASCSSTGGRYEQYF. In DNA, the CDR3 is TGTGCCAGCTGCTCCTCGACAGGGGGCAGGTACGAGCAGTACTTC.

The sample holds one count of this clone. V is TRBV28 and J is TRBJ2-7; 8 bases are shared with TRBD2. The CDR3 runs 15 residues. With V trimmed by 6 bases and J by 5 bases, 12 bases remained unmatched. The germline V gene encodes CDR1 MDHEN and CDR2 SYDVKM. The CDR3 coding sequence is TGTGCCAGCAGCGCGATCGGGGCGGGAGGTGACGAGCAGTACTTC. This codes for CASSAIGAGGDEQYF.